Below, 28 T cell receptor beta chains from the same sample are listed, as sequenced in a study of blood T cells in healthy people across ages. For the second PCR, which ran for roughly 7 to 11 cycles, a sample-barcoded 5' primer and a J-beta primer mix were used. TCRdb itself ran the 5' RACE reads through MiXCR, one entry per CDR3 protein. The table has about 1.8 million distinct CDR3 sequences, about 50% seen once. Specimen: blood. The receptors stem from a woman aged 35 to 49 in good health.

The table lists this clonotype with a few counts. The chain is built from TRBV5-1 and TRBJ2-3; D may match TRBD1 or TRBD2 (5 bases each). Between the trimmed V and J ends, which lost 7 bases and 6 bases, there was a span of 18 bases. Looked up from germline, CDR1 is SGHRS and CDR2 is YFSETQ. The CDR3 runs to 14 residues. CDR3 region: CASADGGPTDTQYF. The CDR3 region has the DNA TGCGCCAGCGCCGATGGGGGACCGACGGATACGCAGTATTTT.

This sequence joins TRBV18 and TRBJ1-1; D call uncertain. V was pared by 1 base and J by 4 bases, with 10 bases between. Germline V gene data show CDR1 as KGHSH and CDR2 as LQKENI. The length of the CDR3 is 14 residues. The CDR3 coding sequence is TGTGCCAGCTCACCACTCGACGGCGTCACTGAAGCTTTCTTT. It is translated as CASSPLDGVTEAFF.

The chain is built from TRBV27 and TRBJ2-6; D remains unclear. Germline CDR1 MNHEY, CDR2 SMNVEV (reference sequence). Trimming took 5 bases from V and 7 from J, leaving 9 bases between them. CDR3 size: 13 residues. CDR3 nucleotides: TGTGCCAGCAGTGCGACCAATGCCAACGTCCTGACTTTC. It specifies CASSATNANVLTF.

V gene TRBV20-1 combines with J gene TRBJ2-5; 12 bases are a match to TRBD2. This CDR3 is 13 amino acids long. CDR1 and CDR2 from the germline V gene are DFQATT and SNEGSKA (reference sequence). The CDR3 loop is CSGLAGIQETQYF. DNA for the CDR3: TGCAGCGGACTAGCGGGGATACAAGAGACCCAGTACTTC.

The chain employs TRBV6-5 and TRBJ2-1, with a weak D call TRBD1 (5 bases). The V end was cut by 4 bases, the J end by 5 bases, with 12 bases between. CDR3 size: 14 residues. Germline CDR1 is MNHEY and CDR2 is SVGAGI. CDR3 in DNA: TGTGCCAGCAGTTCCCACGACAGACACAATGAGCAGTTCTTC. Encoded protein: CASSSHDRHNEQFF.

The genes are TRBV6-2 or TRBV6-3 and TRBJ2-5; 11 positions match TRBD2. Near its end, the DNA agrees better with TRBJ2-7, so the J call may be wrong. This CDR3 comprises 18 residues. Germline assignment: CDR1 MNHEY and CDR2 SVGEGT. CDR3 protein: CASSYSTLRLAGTYEQYF. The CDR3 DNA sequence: TGTGCCAGCAGTTACTCGACTTTACGACTAGCGGGGACCTACGAGCAGTACTTC.

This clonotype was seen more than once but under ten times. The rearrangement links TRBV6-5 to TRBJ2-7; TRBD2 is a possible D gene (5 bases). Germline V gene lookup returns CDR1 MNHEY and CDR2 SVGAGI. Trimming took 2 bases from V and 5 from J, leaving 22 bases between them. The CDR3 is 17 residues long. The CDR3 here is CASSYGLPSTQQHEQYF. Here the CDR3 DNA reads TGTGCCAGCAGTTACGGACTCCCGAGTACCCAGCAACACGAGCAGTACTTC.

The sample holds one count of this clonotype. The CDR3 loop is CASSPSGQYNSPLHF. The CDR3 nucleotides are TGTGCCAGCAGTCCCTCGGGCCAGTATAATTCACCCCTCCACTTT. The V gene is TRBV7-2, the J gene TRBJ1-6; D is unresolved. CDR3 length equals 15 residues. The V gene's germline CDR1 is SGHTA and CDR2 FQGNSA. Trimming shortened V by 6 bases and J by 4 bases, and 13 bases separated the two germline ends. The whole variable domain, filled in from reference TRBV7-2 and TRBJ1-6, reads GAGVSQSPSNKVTEKGKDVELRCDPISGHTALYWYRQSLGQGLEFLIYFQGNSAPDKSGLPSDRFSAERTGGSVSTLTIQRTQQEDSAVYLCASSPSGQYNSPLHFGNGTRLTVT.

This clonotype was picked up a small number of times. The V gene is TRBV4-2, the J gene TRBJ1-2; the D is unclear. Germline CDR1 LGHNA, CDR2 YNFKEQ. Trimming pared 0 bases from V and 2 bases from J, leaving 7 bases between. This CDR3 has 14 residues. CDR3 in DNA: TGTGCCAGCAGCCAAGAACCGGGGAACTATGGCTACACCTTC. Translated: CASSQEPGNYGYTF.

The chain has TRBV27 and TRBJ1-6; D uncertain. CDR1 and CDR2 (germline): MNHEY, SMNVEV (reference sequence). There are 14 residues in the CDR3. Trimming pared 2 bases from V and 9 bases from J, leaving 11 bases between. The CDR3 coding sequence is TGTGCCAGCAGTTTACGTTTCCGGGGTTCACCCCTCCACTTT. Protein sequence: CASSLRFRGSPLHF.

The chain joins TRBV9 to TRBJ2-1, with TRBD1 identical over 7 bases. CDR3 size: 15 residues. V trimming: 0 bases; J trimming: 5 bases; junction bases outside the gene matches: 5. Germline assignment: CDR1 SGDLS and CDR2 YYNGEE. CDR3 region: CASSVGRQGNNEQFF. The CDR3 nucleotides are TGTGCCAGCAGCGTAGGGAGACAGGGAAACAATGAGCAGTTCTTC.

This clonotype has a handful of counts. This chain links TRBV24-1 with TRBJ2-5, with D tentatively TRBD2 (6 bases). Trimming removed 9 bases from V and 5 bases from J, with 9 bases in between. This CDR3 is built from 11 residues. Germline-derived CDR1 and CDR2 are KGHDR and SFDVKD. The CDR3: CATAGRETQYF. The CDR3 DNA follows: TGTGCCACCGCGGGGAGGGAGACCCAGTACTTC.

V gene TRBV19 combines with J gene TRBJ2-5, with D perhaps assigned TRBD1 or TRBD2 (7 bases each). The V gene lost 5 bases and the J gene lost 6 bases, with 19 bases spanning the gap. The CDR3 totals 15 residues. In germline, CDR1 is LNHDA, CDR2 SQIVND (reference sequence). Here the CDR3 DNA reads TGTGCCAGTAGTCCCCAGGGAGGGGGCGGGAAGACCCAGTACTTC. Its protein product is CASSPQGGGGKTQYF.

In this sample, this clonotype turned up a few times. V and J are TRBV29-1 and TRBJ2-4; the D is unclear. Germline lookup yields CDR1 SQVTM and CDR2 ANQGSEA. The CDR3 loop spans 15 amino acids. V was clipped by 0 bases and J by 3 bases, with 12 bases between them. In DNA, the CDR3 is TGCAGCGTTGAAGAATCGCGGTTAGGCAAAAACATTCAGTACTTC. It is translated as CSVEESRLGKNIQYF.

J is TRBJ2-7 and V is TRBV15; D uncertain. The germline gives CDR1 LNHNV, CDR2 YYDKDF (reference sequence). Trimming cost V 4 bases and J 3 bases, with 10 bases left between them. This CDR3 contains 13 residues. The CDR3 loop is CATSNREDYEQYF. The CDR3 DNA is TGTGCCACCAGCAATAGGGAAGACTACGAGCAGTACTTC.

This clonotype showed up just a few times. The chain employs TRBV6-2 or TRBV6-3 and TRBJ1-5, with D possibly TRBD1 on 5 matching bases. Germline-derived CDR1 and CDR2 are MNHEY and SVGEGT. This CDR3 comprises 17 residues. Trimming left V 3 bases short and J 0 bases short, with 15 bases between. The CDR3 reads CASSYRRESFSNQPQHF. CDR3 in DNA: TGTGCCAGCAGTTATCGCAGGGAGAGTTTTAGCAATCAGCCCCAGCATTTT.

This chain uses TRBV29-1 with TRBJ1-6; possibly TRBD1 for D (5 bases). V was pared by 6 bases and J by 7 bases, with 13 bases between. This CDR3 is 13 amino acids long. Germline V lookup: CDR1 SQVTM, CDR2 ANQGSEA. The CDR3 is CSVRQGLNSPLHF. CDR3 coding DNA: TGCAGCGTCCGTCAGGGATTGAATTCACCCCTCCACTTT.

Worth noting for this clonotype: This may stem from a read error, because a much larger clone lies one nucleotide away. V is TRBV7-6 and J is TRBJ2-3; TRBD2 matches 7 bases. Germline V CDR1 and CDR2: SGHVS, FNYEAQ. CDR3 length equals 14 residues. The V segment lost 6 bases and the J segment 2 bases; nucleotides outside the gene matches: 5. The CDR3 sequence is CASSYGTTTDTQYF. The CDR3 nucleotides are TGTGCCAGCAGTTACGGGACTACCACAGATACGCAGTATTTT.

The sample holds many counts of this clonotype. CDR3 amino acids: CASAGGGWEETQYF. DNA of the CDR3: TGTGCCAGTGCTGGCGGGGGTTGGGAAGAGACCCAGTACTTC. The rearrangement uses TRBV12-3 or TRBV12-4 and TRBJ2-5; 7 nucleotides line up with TRBD2. Trimming removed 9 bases from V and 3 bases from J; junction bases left unmatched: 10. This CDR3 has 14 residues.

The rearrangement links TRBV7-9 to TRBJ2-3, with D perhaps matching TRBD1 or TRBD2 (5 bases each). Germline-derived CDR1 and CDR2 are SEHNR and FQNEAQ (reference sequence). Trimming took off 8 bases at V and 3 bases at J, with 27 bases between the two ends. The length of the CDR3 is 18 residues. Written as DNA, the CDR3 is TGTGCCAGCCAGGGACGAAGTTTAGTTCCCGTTGGAACAGATACGCAGTATTTT. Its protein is CASQGRSLVPVGTDTQYF.

This CDR3 reads CASSLPVGTGELFF. As DNA, the CDR3 is TGTGCCAGCAGCTTACCCGTAGGGACCGGGGAGCTGTTTTTT. The chain combines TRBV7-2 with TRBJ2-2; D is ambiguous. V shed 2 bases and J shed 5 bases, with 9 bases lying between them. The CDR3 is made up of 14 amino acids. The germline CDR1 and CDR2 sequences are SGHTA and FQGNSA. Variable domain in full (rest from reference TRBV7-2 and TRBJ2-2): GAGVSQSPSNKVTEKGKDVELRCDPISGHTALYWYRQSLGQGLEFLIYFQGNSAPDKSGLPSDRFSAERTGGSVSTLTIQRTQQEDSAVYLCASSLPVGTGELFFGEGSRLTVL.

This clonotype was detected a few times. CDR3 in DNA: TGCAGTGCTAGAGCAGGACAGGGGCCCAATGAGCAGTTCTTC. It codes for CSARAGQGPNEQFF. The rearrangement joins TRBV20-1 to TRBJ2-1; TRBD1 matches at 9 bases. Germline CDR1 DFQATT, CDR2 SNEGSKA (reference sequence). Losses at the gene ends were 1 base for V and 6 bases for J; bases not matched to a gene: 4. This CDR3 spans 14 amino acids.

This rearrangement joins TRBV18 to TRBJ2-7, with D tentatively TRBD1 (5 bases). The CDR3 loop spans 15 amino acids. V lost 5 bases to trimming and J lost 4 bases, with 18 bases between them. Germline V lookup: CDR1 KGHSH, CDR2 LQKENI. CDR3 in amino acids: CASSSQGKLQYEQYF. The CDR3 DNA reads TGTGCCAGCTCATCTCAGGGAAAGCTACAGTACGAGCAGTACTTC.

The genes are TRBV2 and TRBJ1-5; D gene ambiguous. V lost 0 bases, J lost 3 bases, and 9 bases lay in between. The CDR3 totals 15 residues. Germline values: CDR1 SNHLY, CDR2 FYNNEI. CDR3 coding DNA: TGTGCCAGCAGTGAAGCGACGGCAGACAATCAGCCCCAGCATTTT. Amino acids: CASSEATADNQPQHF.

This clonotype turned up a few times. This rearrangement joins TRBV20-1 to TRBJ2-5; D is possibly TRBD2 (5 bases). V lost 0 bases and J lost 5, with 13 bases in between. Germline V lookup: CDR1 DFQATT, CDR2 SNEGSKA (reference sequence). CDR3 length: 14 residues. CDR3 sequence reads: CSARDRRTGETQYF. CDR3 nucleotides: TGCAGTGCTAGAGATCGAAGGACTGGCGAGACCCAGTACTTC.

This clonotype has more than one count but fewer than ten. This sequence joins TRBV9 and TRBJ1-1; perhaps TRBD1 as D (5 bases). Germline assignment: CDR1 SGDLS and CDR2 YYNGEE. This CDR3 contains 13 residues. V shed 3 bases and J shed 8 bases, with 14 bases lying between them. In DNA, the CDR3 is TGTGCCAGCAGCGCCGGGACTTGGACCGAAGCTTTCTTT. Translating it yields CASSAGTWTEAFF.

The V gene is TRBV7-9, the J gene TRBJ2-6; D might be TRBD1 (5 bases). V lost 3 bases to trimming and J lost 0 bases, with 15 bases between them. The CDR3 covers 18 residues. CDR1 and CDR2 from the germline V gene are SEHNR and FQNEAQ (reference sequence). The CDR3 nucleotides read TGTGCCAGCAGCTTCTTCAGGGTGCGCGACTCTGGGGCCAACGTCCTGACTTTC. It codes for CASSFFRVRDSGANVLTF.

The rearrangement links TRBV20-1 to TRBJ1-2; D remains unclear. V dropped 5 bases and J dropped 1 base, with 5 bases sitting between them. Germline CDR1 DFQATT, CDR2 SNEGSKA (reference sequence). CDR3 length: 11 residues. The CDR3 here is CSAYNNYGYTF. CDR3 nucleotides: TGCAGTGCTTACAATAACTATGGCTACACCTTC.